A selection of T cell receptor beta chains follows, all from one sample in a study of identical twins. TCRdb recomputed calls from the 5' RACE reads with MiXCR, one row per CDR3 protein. The sample holds approximately 260,000 distinct CDR3 sequences; roughly 8% are singletons and the top ten take 3%. These data were also reused for a study on yellow fever vaccine responses in identical twins.

Sequenced material: CD8+ T cells sorted from blood. The receptors shown here come from a woman aged 18-29 years in good health. Both conserved end residues are part of each CDR3. The D gene is left open where the match is weak. Only some rows state a clone size, as once, few, many or a class for expanded clones.

j_call v_call d_call clone_size cdr3_nt cdr3_aa
TRBJ1-1 TRBV29-1 - many TGCAGCGTTGTTCCCCCCAACACTGAAGCTTTCTTT CSVVPPNTEAFF
TRBJ2-7 TRBV3-1 TRBD1 many TGTGCCAGCGCTAACGATCTGACAGGGGGCTACGAGCAGTACTTC CASANDLTGGYEQYF
TRBJ2-1 TRBV27 - - TGTGCCAGCAGTCCCCTAGACAGGTTCGATGAGCAGTTCTTC CASSPLDRFDEQFF
TRBJ2-7 TRBV5-6 - - TGTGCCAGCAGCTTGGGTTGGGAGGCCCACGAGCAGTACTTC CASSLGWEAHEQYF
TRBJ2-7 TRBV7-3 TRBD2 few TGTGCCAGCAGCCCATGGGGCGGGGGCTACGAGCAGTACTTC CASSPWGGGYEQYF
TRBJ2-7 TRBV11-3 TRBD1 - TGTGCCAGCAGTAGCCCTGGACAGGCGGCCTACGAGCAGTACTTC CASSSPGQAAYEQYF
TRBJ1-6 TRBV7-3 - - TGTGCCAGCAGCGCTGGTGGGAATTCACCCCTCCACTTT CASSAGGNSPLHF
TRBJ2-5 TRBV29-1 TRBD1 few TGCAGCGCGATCATTTCAGGGGGCACGGAAGAGACCCAGTACTTC CSAIISGGTEETQYF
TRBJ2-5 TRBV15 - few TGTGCCACCAGCAGAGTACAGGTTCAAGAGACCCAGTACTTC CATSRVQVQETQYF
TRBJ2-1 TRBV20-1 - many TGCAGTGCTAGAGACTGGAGCTCCTACAATGAGCAGTTCTTC CSARDWSSYNEQFF
TRBJ2-7 TRBV7-8 - - TGTGCCAGCAGCGCGCCTCGGGGAGGAGGCTACGAGCAGTACTTC CASSAPRGGGYEQYF
TRBJ2-5 TRBV27 TRBD2 - TGTGCCAGCAGTCTCCTCTCCGGGGGGGGCCAAGAGACCCAGTACTTC CASSLLSGGGQETQYF
TRBJ2-3 TRBV7-9 - many TGTGCCAGCAGCTCGCCAGGCACAGATACGCAGTATTTT CASSSPGTDTQYF
TRBJ1-2 TRBV6-5 TRBD1 - TGTGCCAGCAGTAACAGGGGCAGAGGGTATGGCTACACCTTC CASSNRGRGYGYTF
TRBJ2-7 TRBV7-6 TRBD2 many TGTGCCAGCAGCTTAGAGCTTGCGGGGGGGTCCTACGAGCAGTACTTC CASSLELAGGSYEQYF
TRBJ2-1 TRBV20-1 TRBD2 many TGCAGTGCTAGGGAACTAGCGGGGAAGTCCTACAATGAGCAGTTCTTC CSARELAGKSYNEQFF
TRBJ2-1 TRBV20-1 TRBD2 few TGCAGTGTTAGAACTAGCGGGAGTTTATATGAGCAGTTCTTC CSVRTSGSLYEQFF
TRBJ2-3 TRBV3-1 - many TGTGCCAGCAGCCAAGATTGGAGTGATGATACGCAGTATTTT CASSQDWSDDTQYF